This T cell receptor beta chain was retrieved from a study of PD-1 blockade in classical Hodgkin lymphoma. Overall study results and limits: Nivolumab initiated under 1 year post-ASCT led to patient exclusion. Repertoire differences lack defined causes, possibly disease activity or prior therapy. While CD8+ TCR diversity did not rise significantly by C4D1, CD4+ TCR diversity did.

Time point specified: cycle 4 day 1 (C4D1), after 6 weeks of nivolumab. Each patient experienced a relapse that followed autologous stem cell transplantation, and brentuximab vedotin exposure varied. The investigators isolated CD8+ T cells from thawed PBMCs using magnetic negative selection. Points on this clone: Its antigen is unidentified.

With V trimmed by 2 bases and J by 5 bases, 6 bases remained unmatched. The germline V gene has CDR1 SGHAT and CDR2 FQNNGV. There are 15 residues in the CDR3. The repertoire was sequenced with immunoSEQ multiplex PCR; TCRdb's copy has only in-frame clones and lacks some. The table lists more than 9,500 clones, more than 75% of them singletons. The TCR comes from a human donor with classical Hodgkin lymphoma. The donor label of this sample is uncertain. The sample in question was CD8+ T cells from blood, obtained before the fourth cycle of nivolumab. The chain recombines TRBV11-2 with TRBJ2-7; 10 positions match TRBD2. The CDR3 DNA follows: TGTGCCAGCAGCTTACCAGCGGGAGGGCCCCACGAGCAGTACTTC. Its protein product is CASSLPAGGPHEQYF.